One sample yielded the 27 T cell receptor beta chains listed below, sequenced in a study of cytomegalovirus exposure and HLA in healthy donors. PCR involved 60 Vbeta and 13 Jbeta primers. The assay was immunoSEQ multiplex PCR, and TCRdb's table has in-frame clones only and misses some. This sample has about 130,000 clones, with about four fifths found just once. Sequencing was done on a sample of PBMCs. These receptors all come from a young man in good health.

This chain uses TRBV7-9 with TRBJ1-2; D not certain. Germline values: CDR1 SEHNR, CDR2 FQNEAQ (reference sequence). Trimming shortened V by 1 base and J by 4 bases, and 7 bases separated the two germline ends. CDR3 length: 13 residues. The CDR3 loop reads CASSLVPGYGYTF. The DNA for the CDR3 is TGTGCCAGCAGCTTAGTACCCGGCTATGGCTACACCTTC.

As to this clone: The junction departs from the called germline gene at one end, perhaps through a read error. The genes are TRBV7-9 and TRBJ2-7; 9 bases align to TRBD1. CDR1 and CDR2 (germline): SEHNR, FQNEAQ (reference sequence). The length of the CDR3 is 14 residues. CDR3 sequence reads: CSSSTGQGSYEQYF. The CDR3 bases are TGTTCCAGCAGCACGGGACAGGGATCCTACGAGCAGTACTTC.

The V call is TRBV7-9, the J call TRBJ2-1, with 9 bases that match TRBD1. The germline V gene encodes CDR1 SEHNR and CDR2 FQNEAQ (reference sequence). The V gene end was trimmed by 5 bases and the J gene end by 2 bases; junction bases not matched to a gene: 7. The CDR3 consists of 16 residues. In DNA, the CDR3 is TGTGCCAGCAGCCAAACAGGGGGCAGACCCTACAATGAGCAGTTCTTC. It translates to CASSQTGGRPYNEQFF.

The J gene is TRBJ2-1, the V gene TRBV27; maybe TRBD2 (6 bases). Germline CDR1 MNHEY, CDR2 SMNVEV (reference sequence). This CDR3 has 17 residues. Trimming took off 5 bases at V and 11 bases at J, with 28 bases between the two ends. The CDR3 loop reads CASSTLILTRAHTQQFF. The CDR3 nucleotides read TGTGCCAGCAGTACACTAATCCTGACTAGAGCCCACACCCAGCAGTTCTTC.

This clone appeared once. The chain recombines TRBV27 with TRBJ2-3, with D maybe TRBD2 (5 bases). V was pared by 7 bases and J by 3 bases, with 14 bases between. Germline lookup yields CDR1 MNHEY and CDR2 SMNVEV (reference sequence). There are 14 residues in the CDR3. In DNA form, the CDR3 reads TGTGCCAGCAAGACTACATTGCGAACAGATACGCAGTATTTT. It specifies CASKTTLRTDTQYF.

V and J are TRBV27 and TRBJ2-7, with 14 bases identical to TRBD2. Trimming took 6 bases from V and 3 from J; bases not matched to a gene: 1. Per the germline V gene, CDR1 is MNHEY and CDR2 is SMNVEV (reference sequence). The CDR3 is 14 amino acids. CDR3 protein: CASRGTSGSYEQYF. Written as DNA, the CDR3 is TGTGCCAGCAGGGGGACTAGCGGGAGCTACGAGCAGTACTTC.

The chain uses TRBV7-9 and TRBJ2-5; TRBD1 aligns across 12 bases. In germline, CDR1 is SEHNR, CDR2 FQNEAQ (reference sequence). V shed 5 bases and J 9 bases; nucleotides not matched to a gene: 13. This CDR3 is 16 amino acids long. The CDR3 nucleotides are TGTGCCAGCAGCCCTGGTCCGGGACAGGGGGCTTGGGCCCAGTACTTC. Its protein product is CASSPGPGQGAWAQYF.

V usage is TRBV18 and J usage is TRBJ2-5, with D possibly matching TRBD1 (5 bases). The CDR3 spans 13 residues. Germline CDR1 KGHSH, CDR2 LQKENI. With 3 bases removed from V and 5 bases from J, the gap between germline ends came to 10 bases. The DNA for the CDR3 is TGTGCCAGCTCACCGGGGCTTTTCGAGACCCAGTACTTC. It yields the protein CASSPGLFETQYF.

This clone appeared a single time. V is TRBV13 and J is TRBJ2-1, with a weak D call TRBD1 (6 bases). The V end lost 5 bases, the J end lost 6 bases, and 11 bases lay between the germline ends. Germline loops: CDR1 PRHDT, CDR2 FYEKMQ (reference sequence). CDR3 size: 13 residues. The CDR3 is CASSKDSSNEQFF. CDR3 DNA: TGTGCCAGCAGCAAGGACAGTTCCAATGAGCAGTTCTTC.

This clone was recorded once. The rearrangement links TRBV2 to TRBJ2-2; 8 positions agree with TRBD1. The CDR3 loop spans 16 amino acids. Germline loops: CDR1 SNHLY, CDR2 FYNNEI. The junction had 8 bases not matched to a gene; V was cut back by 5 bases and J by 3 bases. CDR3 nucleotides: TGTGCCAGCAGTCAAAGACAGGGGCGGGACACCGGGGAGCTGTTTTTT. Translating gives CASSQRQGRDTGELFF. Using reference TRBV2 and TRBJ2-2 for the parts outside the CDR3, the full variable domain is EPEVTQTPSHQVTQMGQEVILRCVPISNHLYFYWYRQILGQKVEFLVSFYNNEISEKSEIFDDQFSVERPDGSNFTLKIRSTKLEDSAMYFCASSQRQGRDTGELFFGEGSRLTVL.

This rearrangement joins TRBV4-3 to TRBJ2-3; D might be TRBD1 (5 bases). Trimming stripped 0 bases from V and 2 bases from J, with 9 bases between. The germline V gene encodes CDR1 LGHNA and CDR2 YSLEER. The CDR3 length is 15 residues. This CDR3 reads CASSQEGRNTDTQYF. Here the CDR3 DNA reads TGCGCCAGCAGCCAAGAGGGGCGGAACACAGATACGCAGTATTTT.

This chain uses TRBV5-1 with TRBJ2-5, with 8 bases aligning to TRBD2. CDR3 length: 16 residues. Germline CDR1 is SGHRS and CDR2 is YFSETQ. Germline trimming cut 0 bases from V and 5 bases from J; bases unmatched to any gene: 9. For the CDR3, the DNA is TGCGCCAGCAGCTTGGGGGCGGCGGGAGGAGAGGAGACCCAGTACTTC. This translates into CASSLGAAGGEETQYF.

This chain connects TRBV18 to TRBJ1-1, with D maybe TRBD1 (6 bases). The CDR3 length is 14 residues. V lost 3 bases and J 2 bases, leaving 10 bases between the germline ends. Germline CDR1 is KGHSH and CDR2 is LQKENI. The CDR3, as DNA: TGTGCCAGCTCACCCCGGACAGACAACACTGAAGCTTTCTTT. Amino acid sequence: CASSPRTDNTEAFF.

A few counts support this clone. The J gene is TRBJ1-4, the V gene TRBV11-3; 7 bases fit TRBD1. The CDR3 totals 13 residues. V was pared by 7 bases and J by 7 bases, with 6 bases of the junction left unmatched. From germline, CDR1 is SGHNT and CDR2 YENEEA. This chain's CDR3 is CASTKTGSEKLFF. As DNA, the CDR3 is TGTGCCAGCACCAAGACAGGGAGTGAAAAACTGTTTTTT.

The CDR3 sequence is CASRPPGLAGDEQYF. The CDR3 nucleotides are TGTGCCAGCAGACCACCGGGACTAGCGGGAGACGAGCAGTACTTC. The chain combines TRBV6-5 with TRBJ2-7; 14 bases match TRBD2. The ends lost 6 bases at V and 5 bases at J; junction bases unmatched: 6. The CDR3 is 15 amino acids. The germline V gene encodes CDR1 MNHEY and CDR2 SVGAGI.

The chain recombines TRBV29-1 with TRBJ1-1, with 7 positions matching TRBD1. V lost 7 bases to trimming and J lost 7 bases; unmatched junction nucleotides: 3. Germline assignment: CDR1 SQVTM and CDR2 ANQGSEA. The CDR3 totals 10 residues. CDR3 region: CSGRQGEAFF. DNA for the CDR3: TGCAGCGGCCGACAGGGTGAAGCTTTCTTT.

This clone was counted a few times. The gene calls are TRBV6-6 and TRBJ2-2; D is ambiguous. Germline CDR1 is MNHNY and CDR2 is SVGAGI (reference sequence). Trimming removed 7 bases from V and 0 bases from J, with 9 bases in between. CDR3 length: 14 amino acids. The CDR3 is CASIGTSNTGELFF. CDR3 nucleotide sequence: TGTGCCAGCATCGGTACTTCGAACACCGGGGAGCTGTTTTTT.

DNA of the CDR3: TGCGCCAGCAGCCAAGAGACGGGACTAGCGGGAGTTGAGCAGTACTTC. It codes for CASSQETGLAGVEQYF. This rearrangement joins TRBV4-3 to TRBJ2-7, with TRBD2 identical over 14 bases. This CDR3 region has 16 residues. The ends lost 0 bases at V and 7 bases at J; junction bases unmatched: 5. Germline lookup yields CDR1 LGHNA and CDR2 YSLEER.

The chain carries TRBV27 and TRBJ2-1, with D perhaps TRBD1 (6 bases). Germline loops: CDR1 MNHEY, CDR2 SMNVEV (reference sequence). The CDR3 length is 12 residues. Trimming took 4 bases from V and 9 from J, leaving 10 bases between them. For the CDR3, the DNA is TGTGCCAGCAGTTCTACAGGGTTTGAGCAGTTCTTC. Its protein product is CASSSTGFEQFF.

This clone was recorded once. V usage is TRBV6-8 and J usage is TRBJ1-5, with D hard to call. The germline CDR1 and CDR2 sequences are MNHGY and SAAAGT. This CDR3 has 13 amino acids. Trimming pared 8 bases from V and 1 base from J, leaving 9 bases between. The CDR3 is CASSGPSNQPQHF. CDR3 DNA sequence: TGTGCCAGCTCGGGTCCCAGCAATCAGCCCCAGCATTTT.

The rearrangement uses TRBV7-2 and TRBJ2-3; D unclear. The CDR3 sequence is 18 residues long. The germline V and J ends were trimmed by 5 bases and 2 bases, with 23 bases remaining between them. CDR1 is SGHTA, CDR2 FQGNSA, per germline. The CDR3 sequence: CASSPRPRSRTTTDTQYF. The CDR3 bases are TGTGCCAGCAGCCCACGCCCTAGATCTCGTACCACCACAGATACGCAGTATTTT.

The V call is TRBV9, the J call TRBJ2-2, with 7 nucleotides matching TRBD2. Germline V gene sequence: CDR1 SGDLS, CDR2 YYNGEE. The length of the CDR3 is 15 residues. Germline trimming cut 1 base from V and 6 bases from J; bases unmatched to any gene: 6. The CDR3 DNA sequence: TGTGCCAGCAGCGTAAGGGGAGGGGATGCCGGGGAGCTGTTTTTT. Encoded protein: CASSVRGGDAGELFF.

V and J are TRBV7-6 and TRBJ2-1, with D unresolved. V lost 4 bases to trimming and J lost 5 bases, with 15 bases between them. Germline V gene sequence: CDR1 SGHVS, CDR2 FNYEAQ. The CDR3 has 15 residues. The CDR3 nucleotides are TGTGCCAGCAGCTCCCTGCTGGCGGCGAACAATGAGCAGTTCTTC. Its translation is CASSSLLAANNEQFF.

The chain links TRBV9 to TRBJ2-6; D is uncertain. This CDR3 contains 20 residues. The germline CDR1 and CDR2 sequences are SGDLS and YYNGEE. V was shortened by 4 bases and J by 0 bases, with 23 bases between the two germline ends. The CDR3 sequence: CASSTPRVTEKVSGANVLTF. CDR3 nucleotides: TGTGCCAGCAGCACCCCCCGTGTGACGGAGAAAGTCTCTGGGGCCAACGTCCTGACTTTC.

The chain has TRBV4-1 and TRBJ1-5, with TRBD1 identical over 7 bases. CDR3 size: 12 residues. J was trimmed by 11 bases and V by 0 bases; bases with no gene match: 1. The germline V gene has CDR1 MGHRA and CDR2 YSYEKL. As DNA, the CDR3 is TGCGCCAGCAGCCAAGATGGGACAGCCCAGCATTTT. Translated, it gives CASSQDGTAQHF.

This clone was picked up a small number of times. The chain has TRBV6-5 and TRBJ1-5, with D hard to call. The CDR3 runs to 14 residues. Trimming removed 2 bases from V and 5 bases from J, with 10 bases in between. Germline CDR1 MNHEY, CDR2 SVGAGI. CDR3 region: CASSYVSADQPQHF. Written as DNA, the CDR3 is TGTGCCAGCAGTTACGTTAGTGCGGATCAGCCCCAGCATTTT.

This clone appeared a few times. This chain links TRBV19 with TRBJ2-3; 10 bases fit TRBD2. The CDR3 has 16 amino acids. The trim removed 5 bases at V and 1 base at J, leaving 6 bases unmatched. Per the germline V gene, CDR1 is LNHDA and CDR2 is SQIVND (reference sequence). The CDR3, as DNA: TGTGCCAGTAGTCCTCTAGCGGGAGAGGGCACAGATACGCAGTATTTT. This codes for CASSPLAGEGTDTQYF. The whole variable domain, remainder taken from reference TRBV19 and TRBJ2-3, is DGGITQSPKYLFRKEGQNVTLSCEQNLNHDAMYWYRQDPGQGLRLIYYSQIVNDFQKGDIAEGYSVSREKKESFPLTVTSAQKNPTAFYLCASSPLAGEGTDTQYFGPGTRLTVL.